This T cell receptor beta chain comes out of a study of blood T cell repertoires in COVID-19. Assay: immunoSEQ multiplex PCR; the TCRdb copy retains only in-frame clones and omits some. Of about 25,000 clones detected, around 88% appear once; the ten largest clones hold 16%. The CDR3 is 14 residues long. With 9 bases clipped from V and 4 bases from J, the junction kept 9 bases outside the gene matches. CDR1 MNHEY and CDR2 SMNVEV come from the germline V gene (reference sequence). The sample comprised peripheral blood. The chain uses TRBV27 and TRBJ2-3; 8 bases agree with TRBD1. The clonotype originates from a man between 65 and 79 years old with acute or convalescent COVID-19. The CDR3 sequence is CASQDRGRADTQYF. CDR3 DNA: TGTGCCAGTCAAGACAGGGGCCGCGCAGATACGCAGTATTTT.